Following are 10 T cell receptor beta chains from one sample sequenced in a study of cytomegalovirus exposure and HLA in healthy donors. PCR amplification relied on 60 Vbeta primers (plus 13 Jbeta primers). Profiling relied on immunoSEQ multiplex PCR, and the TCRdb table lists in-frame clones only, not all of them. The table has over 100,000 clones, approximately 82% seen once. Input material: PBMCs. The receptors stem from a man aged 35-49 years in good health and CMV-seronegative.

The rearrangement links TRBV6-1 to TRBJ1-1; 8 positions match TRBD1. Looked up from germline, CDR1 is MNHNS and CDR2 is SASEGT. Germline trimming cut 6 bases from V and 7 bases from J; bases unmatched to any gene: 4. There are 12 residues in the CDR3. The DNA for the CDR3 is TGTGCCAGCAGGGAACAGGGGGGTGAAGCTTTCTTT. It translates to CASREQGGEAFF.

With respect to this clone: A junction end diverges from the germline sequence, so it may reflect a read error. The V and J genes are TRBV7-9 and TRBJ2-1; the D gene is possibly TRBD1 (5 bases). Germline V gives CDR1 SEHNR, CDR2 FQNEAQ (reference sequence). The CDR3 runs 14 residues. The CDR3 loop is CSSSLSQGFDEQFF. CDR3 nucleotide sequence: TGTTCCAGCAGCTTAAGTCAGGGTTTTGATGAGCAGTTCTTC.

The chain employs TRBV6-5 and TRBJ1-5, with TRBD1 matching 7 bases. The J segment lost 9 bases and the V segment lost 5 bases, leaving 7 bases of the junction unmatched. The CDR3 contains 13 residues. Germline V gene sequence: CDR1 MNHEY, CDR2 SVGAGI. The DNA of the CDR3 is TGTGCCAGCAGTCCAAACCAGGGGGGGCCCCAGCATTTT. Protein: CASSPNQGGPQHF.

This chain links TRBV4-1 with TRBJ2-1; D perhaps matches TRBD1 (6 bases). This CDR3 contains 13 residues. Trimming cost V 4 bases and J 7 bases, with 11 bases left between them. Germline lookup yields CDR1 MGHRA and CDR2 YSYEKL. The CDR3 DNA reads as TGCGCCAGCAGCCTAGGGGGTGGGAATGAGCAGTTCTTC. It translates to CASSLGGGNEQFF.

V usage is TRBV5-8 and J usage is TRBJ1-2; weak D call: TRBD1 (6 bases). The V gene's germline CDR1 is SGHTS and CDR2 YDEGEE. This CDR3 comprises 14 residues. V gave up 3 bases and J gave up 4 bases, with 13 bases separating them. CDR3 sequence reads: CASSWGGQAYGYTF. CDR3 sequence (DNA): TGTGCCAGCAGCTGGGGGGGGCAGGCCTATGGCTACACCTTC.

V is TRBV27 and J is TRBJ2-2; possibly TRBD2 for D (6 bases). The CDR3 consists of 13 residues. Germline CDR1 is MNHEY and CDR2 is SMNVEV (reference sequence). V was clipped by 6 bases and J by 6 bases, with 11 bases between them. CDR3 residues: CASSLGGAGELFF. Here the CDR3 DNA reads TGTGCCAGCAGCTTAGGAGGGGCCGGGGAGCTGTTTTTT.

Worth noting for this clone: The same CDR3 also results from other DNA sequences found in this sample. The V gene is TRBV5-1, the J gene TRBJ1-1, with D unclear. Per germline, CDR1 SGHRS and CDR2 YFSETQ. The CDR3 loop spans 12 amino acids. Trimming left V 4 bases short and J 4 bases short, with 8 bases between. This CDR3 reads CASSLTGTEAFF. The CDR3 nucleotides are TGCGCCAGCAGCCTTACGGGCACTGAAGCTTTCTTT.

The CDR3 nucleotides are TGTGCCTGGAATTTAGCGGGAGCAGATACGCAGTATTTT. Residues: CAWNLAGADTQYF. The rearrangement joins TRBV30 to TRBJ2-3, with 9 bases matching TRBD2. The germline V gene has CDR1 GTSNPN and CDR2 SVGIG (reference sequence). Trimming removed 4 bases from V and 4 bases from J; junction bases left unmatched: 3. The CDR3 spans 13 residues.

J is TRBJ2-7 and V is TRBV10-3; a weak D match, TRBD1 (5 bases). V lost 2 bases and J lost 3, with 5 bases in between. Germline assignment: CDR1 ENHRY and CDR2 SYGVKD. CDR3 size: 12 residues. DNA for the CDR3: TGTGCCATCAGTGAGGACAGCTACGAGCAGTACTTC. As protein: CAISEDSYEQYF.

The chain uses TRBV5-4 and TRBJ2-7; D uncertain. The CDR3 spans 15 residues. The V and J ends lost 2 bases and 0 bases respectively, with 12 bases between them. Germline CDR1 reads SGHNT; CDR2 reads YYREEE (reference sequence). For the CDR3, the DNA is TGTGCCAGCAGCTTTGGCGGCAGTAGCTCCTACGAGCAGTACTTC. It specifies CASSFGGSSSYEQYF.